This is a list of T cell receptor beta chains from one sample in a study of OX40 agonist ivuxolimab in advanced cancers. The table came from immunoSEQ multiplex PCR; TCRdb's copy has only in-frame clones and leaves some out. The repertoire includes 35,000 to 45,000 clones, around 81% of them detected once, and roughly 2.7% sits in the top ten. The sequenced sample was CD4+ or CD8+ T cells sorted from blood, obtained in a trial of the OX40 agonist ivuxolimab. These receptor sequences come from an adult with an advanced solid tumor such as melanoma, head and neck, liver or kidney cancer. Both conserved end residues are part of each CDR3. The D gene is left open where the match is weak. Expanded clones are given a class, and other clones once, few, many or no size at all.

d_call: -; cdr3_length: 14; v_call: TRBV14; j_call: TRBJ1-1; clone_size: -; cdr3_nt: TGTGCCAGCAGCCAAGGAGTCCGAGGCCTAGAAGCTTTCTTT; cdr3_aa: CASSQGVRGLEAFF
d_call: -; cdr3_length: 16; v_call: TRBV21-1; j_call: TRBJ2-3; clone_size: -; cdr3_nt: TGTGCCAGCAGCCTCGATCGGACTAGCGGCACAGATACGCAGTATTTT; cdr3_aa: CASSLDRTSGTDTQYF
d_call: -; cdr3_length: 13; v_call: TRBV11-1; j_call: TRBJ2-5; clone_size: -; cdr3_nt: TGTGCAAGCAGCTTGAATGAGGGGGAGACCCAGTACTTC; cdr3_aa: CASSLNEGETQYF
d_call: -; cdr3_length: 13; v_call: TRBV7-2; j_call: TRBJ2-3; clone_size: -; cdr3_nt: TGTGCCAGCAGCTACGACCGCACAGATACGCAGTATTTT; cdr3_aa: CASSYDRTDTQYF
d_call: -; cdr3_length: 17; v_call: TRBV7-9; j_call: TRBJ1-3; clone_size: -; cdr3_nt: TGTGCCAGCAGCTTAGGCATAGGATCTTACTCTGGAAACACCATATATTTT; cdr3_aa: CASSLGIGSYSGNTIYF
d_call: -; cdr3_length: 12; v_call: TRBV16; j_call: TRBJ1-2; clone_size: few; cdr3_nt: TGTGCCAGCAGCCCCACCGATAGAGGCTACACCTTC; cdr3_aa: CASSPTDRGYTF
d_call: -; cdr3_length: 16; v_call: TRBV27; j_call: TRBJ1-1; clone_size: -; cdr3_nt: TGTGCCAGCAGTTTAATTTTCCCGACAGGGAACACTGAAGCTTTCTTT; cdr3_aa: CASSLIFPTGNTEAFF
d_call: -; cdr3_length: 13; v_call: TRBV5-4; j_call: TRBJ1-1; clone_size: -; cdr3_nt: TGTGCCAGCAGCTTGGCGGACAGCACTGAAGCTTTCTTT; cdr3_aa: CASSLADSTEAFF
d_call: TRBD2; cdr3_length: 13; v_call: TRBV29-1; j_call: TRBJ2-5; clone_size: -; cdr3_nt: TGCAGTTACGGCATAGCGGGATGGGAGACCCAGTACTTC; cdr3_aa: CSYGIAGWETQYF
d_call: TRBD1; cdr3_length: 15; v_call: TRBV5-4; j_call: TRBJ2-7; clone_size: -; cdr3_nt: TGTGCCAGCAGCTCCCAGGACAGGGGGCCATACGAGCAGTACTTC; cdr3_aa: CASSSQDRGPYEQYF
d_call: -; cdr3_length: 13; v_call: TRBV28; j_call: TRBJ2-2; clone_size: -; cdr3_nt: TGTGCCACCGGGGCTTCGAACACCGGGGAGCTGTTTTTT; cdr3_aa: CATGASNTGELFF
d_call: TRBD1; cdr3_length: 16; v_call: TRBV11-3; j_call: TRBJ2-1; clone_size: -; cdr3_nt: TGTGCCAGCAGCCAACAACAGGACAGGATTAACAATGAGCAGTTCTTC; cdr3_aa: CASSQQQDRINNEQFF
d_call: -; cdr3_length: 16; v_call: TRBV7-2; j_call: TRBJ1-6; clone_size: -; cdr3_nt: TGTGCCAGCAGCTTATCGGCGGGTGGAGGACACTCACCCCTCCACTTT; cdr3_aa: CASSLSAGGGHSPLHF
d_call: -; cdr3_length: 13; v_call: TRBV6-5; j_call: TRBJ1-1; clone_size: -; cdr3_nt: TGTGCCAGCAGTCCGGCCTCGAACACTGAAGCTTTCTTT; cdr3_aa: CASSPASNTEAFF
d_call: TRBD2; cdr3_length: 15; v_call: TRBV4-2; j_call: TRBJ2-1; clone_size: -; cdr3_nt: TGTGCCAGCAGCCGACGACTAGCTGCCTACGATGAGCAGTTCTTC; cdr3_aa: CASSRRLAAYDEQFF
d_call: -; cdr3_length: 15; v_call: TRBV7-9; j_call: TRBJ1-1; clone_size: -; cdr3_nt: TGTGCCAGCAGCTTAGATTTTGGACGGAAACCTGAAGCTTTCTTT; cdr3_aa: CASSLDFGRKPEAFF
d_call: TRBD2; cdr3_length: 15; v_call: TRBV5-6; j_call: TRBJ2-5; clone_size: -; cdr3_nt: TGTGCCAGCAGTCGATTAGCGGGAGCACGGGAGACCCAGTACTTC; cdr3_aa: CASSRLAGARETQYF